This is a list of T cell receptor beta chains from one sample in a study of blood T cells in healthy people across ages. Each CDR3 protein gets one entry after TCRdb re-called the 5' RACE reads with MiXCR. The sample has some 860,000 distinct CDR3 sequences; just over 55% are singletons. The sequencing sample was made of blood. These receptors were collected from a man aged 35 to 55 in good health. CDR3s include the opening cysteine and the closing phenylalanine or tryptophan. The D gene is left open where the match is weak. The size entry is marked missing in some rows and otherwise reads once, few, many or a size class.

TRBJ2-1,TRBV7-9,.,.,CASSRGGELGEQFF,TGTGCCAGCAGCCGCGGCGGGGAGTTGGGTGAGCAGTTCTTC
TRBJ2-5,TRBV9,.,.,CASSAYLSQETQYF,TGTGCCAGCAGCGCGTACCTATCACAAGAGACCCAGTACTTC
TRBJ2-1,TRBV5-6,.,.,CASSPRAGGLINEQFF,TGTGCCAGCAGCCCGAGGGCCGGAGGGTTAATTAATGAGCAGTTCTTC
TRBJ1-2,TRBV27,.,TRBD1,CASSPTGTAVYGYSF,TGTGCCAGCAGTCCTACTGGGACAGCCGTCTATGGCTACTCCTTC
TRBJ1-1,TRBV7-2,.,.,CASSLSAGHTEAFF,TGTGCCAGCAGCTTATCGGCAGGGCACACTGAAGCTTTCTTT
TRBJ2-7,TRBV5-1,few,.,CASSLAEGDIRGEGEQYF,TGCGCCAGCAGCTTGGCCGAGGGTGACATTAGGGGGGAGGGCGAGCAGTACTTC
TRBJ1-1,TRBV29-1,.,.,CSVQTRDKRGTEAFF,TGCAGCGTCCAGACCCGGGACAAGAGAGGTACTGAAGCTTTCTTT
TRBJ1-2,TRBV6-6,.,.,CASTLGGQLYGYTF,TGTGCCAGCACCCTGGGGGGACAACTTTATGGCTACACCTTC
TRBJ2-7,TRBV28,once,.,CASSSIRGISSYEQYF,TGTGCCAGCAGCAGTATCAGGGGAATTAGTTCCTACGAGCAGTACTTC
TRBJ2-3,TRBV7-8,.,TRBD1,CASSRRTGGNTDTQYF,TGTGCCAGCAGCCGCCGGACAGGGGGAAACACAGATACGCAGTATTTT
TRBJ2-7,TRBV12-3/TRBV12-4,few,.,CASSLRGAGVGEQYF,TGTGCCAGCAGTTTACGAGGGGCAGGAGTTGGCGAGCAGTACTTC
TRBJ1-2,TRBV29-1,.,TRBD1,CSARDSSGYTF,TGCAGCGCCCGGGACAGTAGTGGCTACACCTTC
TRBJ2-7,TRBV9,.,.,CASSAGTFAYEQYF,TGTGCCAGCAGCGCAGGGACGTTTGCCTACGAGCAGTACTTC
TRBJ1-1,TRBV6-5,.,.,CASSYSVTLKGLNTEAFF,TGTGCCAGCAGTTACTCGGTGACACTAAAGGGGTTGAACACTGAAGCTTTCTTT
TRBJ2-5,TRBV7-9,few,.,CASKDGVRETQYF,TGTGCCAGCAAAGACGGGGTCCGCGAGACCCAGTACTTC
TRBJ2-1,TRBV28,.,.,CASSFLGDEQFF,TGTGCCAGCAGTTTTCTCGGGGATGAGCAGTTCTTC
TRBJ2-6,TRBV5-6,.,.,CASSLVSAISGANVLTF,TGTGCCAGCAGCTTGGTTAGCGCCATCTCTGGGGCCAACGTCCTGACTTTC
TRBJ2-6,TRBV5-5,.,.,CASSTGEGVSGANVLTF,TGTGCCAGCAGCACGGGAGAGGGGGTTTCTGGGGCCAACGTCCTGACTTTC
TRBJ2-2,TRBV6-1,.,.,CASSPRALNTGELFF,TGTGCCAGCAGTCCCCGGGCCCTGAACACCGGGGAGCTGTTTTTT
TRBJ2-7,TRBV20-1,.,TRBD2,CSASKGLAGVRLREQYF,TGCAGTGCTAGCAAGGGACTAGCGGGAGTGCGGTTGAGGGAGCAGTACTTC
TRBJ2-7,TRBV12-3/TRBV12-4,.,.,CASSSISSGAAGSEQYF,TGTGCCAGCAGTTCTATTTCCTCCGGGGCGGCGGGGTCGGAGCAGTACTTC
TRBJ2-7,TRBV7-2,medium-sized,TRBD2,CASSAPTGTSMHEQYF,TGTGCCAGCAGCGCCCCAACCGGGACTAGTATGCACGAGCAGTACTTC
TRBJ1-1,TRBV7-2,few,.,CASSLYRIKDTEAFF,TGTGCCAGCAGCTTATATCGGATTAAGGACACTGAAGCTTTCTTT
TRBJ1-2,TRBV9,.,TRBD1,CASSVGTGVVYGYTF,TGTGCCAGCAGCGTTGGGACAGGGGTCGTCTATGGCTACACCTTC
TRBJ2-7,TRBV7-2,.,TRBD1,CASSLDRAVREQYF,TGTGCCAGCAGCCTCGACAGGGCGGTGAGGGAGCAGTACTTC
TRBJ2-7,TRBV5-1,.,TRBD1,CASSLIMDRSYEQYF,TGCGCCAGCAGCTTGATCATGGACAGGAGCTACGAGCAGTACTTC
TRBJ2-6,TRBV5-8,few,TRBD1,CASSFRLTGTGDGGANVLTF,TGTGCCAGCAGCTTTAGGCTGACAGGGACAGGGGATGGTGGGGCCAACGTCCTGACTTTC
TRBJ2-7,TRBV6-1,few,.,CASSPRPDPSYEQYF,TGTGCCAGCAGTCCGCGACCCGACCCATCCTACGAGCAGTACTTC
TRBJ1-4,TRBV6-5,.,.,CASRTREDTTNEKLFF,TGTGCCAGCAGGACCAGGGAGGACACAACTAATGAAAAACTGTTTTTT
TRBJ1-1,TRBV2,.,.,CASGSNTEAFF,TGTGCCAGCGGGTCGAACACTGAAGCTTTCTTT
TRBJ1-2,TRBV4-3,.,.,CASSQARGLNYGYTF,TGCGCCAGCAGCCAAGCCAGAGGTCTGAACTATGGCTACACCTTC
TRBJ2-5,TRBV7-9,few,TRBD2,CASSLEAGVGETQYF,TGTGCCAGCAGCTTAGAAGCGGGAGTCGGAGAGACCCAGTACTTC
TRBJ2-3,TRBV7-2,few,.,CASSSVSSRADTQYF,TGTGCCAGCAGCTCCGTTAGCTCTCGGGCAGATACGCAGTATTTT
TRBJ2-1,TRBV20-1,few,TRBD2,CSAALSGSSYNEQFF,TGCAGTGCCGCTTTAAGCGGGAGCTCCTACAATGAGCAGTTCTTC
TRBJ1-2,TRBV20-1,.,.,CSARDITTSGYTF,TGCAGTGCTAGAGATATCACAACCAGTGGCTACACCTTC
TRBJ2-1,TRBV6-6,.,TRBD2,CASSYALAGEGRQFF,TGTGCCAGCAGTTACGCTCTAGCGGGAGAGGGGCGGCAGTTCTTC
TRBJ2-2,TRBV7-9,.,TRBD2,CASKGLAGGPLTNTGELFF,TGTGCCAGCAAGGGGCTAGCGGGAGGACCTTTAACGAACACCGGGGAGCTGTTTTTT
TRBJ2-4,TRBV4-3,.,TRBD2,CASSQGAGGPSKNIQYF,TGCGCCAGCAGCCAAGGGGCGGGAGGGCCTTCCAAAAACATTCAGTACTTC
TRBJ2-5,TRBV18,.,.,CASSQVPVGETQYF,TGTGCCAGCTCACAAGTCCCTGTAGGAGAGACCCAGTACTTC
TRBJ2-4,TRBV7-3,few,.,CASSLPGMGAKNIQYF,TGTGCCAGCAGCTTACCAGGGATGGGGGCCAAAAACATTCAGTACTTC
TRBJ1-1,TRBV27,.,.,CASSFHLDTEAFF,TGTGCCAGCAGTTTCCACCTGGACACTGAAGCTTTCTTT
TRBJ2-2,TRBV6-5,.,.,CASSPPHTGELFF,TGTGCCAGCAGTCCGCCTCACACCGGGGAGCTGTTTTTT
TRBJ2-5,TRBV5-1,.,.,CASSLAVISDQETQYF,TGCGCCAGCAGCTTGGCCGTAATTAGTGACCAAGAGACCCAGTACTTC
TRBJ2-1,TRBV4-3,.,.,CASSQDPSVPNEQFF,TGCGCCAGCAGCCAAGATCCTAGCGTCCCGAATGAGCAGTTCTTC
TRBJ1-2,TRBV7-2,.,TRBD1,CASSLTGGHNYGYTF,TGTGCCAGCAGCTTGACAGGGGGCCATAACTATGGCTACACCTTC
TRBJ1-5,TRBV29-1,few,.,CSVATRGDQPQHF,TGCAGCGTTGCGACCCGCGGGGATCAGCCCCAGCATTTT
TRBJ1-2,TRBV12-3/TRBV12-4,.,.,CASSLSGPGFGYTF,TGTGCCAGCAGTTTATCTGGGCCTGGTTTCGGCTACACCTTC
TRBJ2-7,TRBV18,.,.,CASSPGTGLDSYEQYF,TGTGCCAGCTCACCAGGGACGGGACTGGACTCCTACGAGCAGTACTTC
TRBJ2-7,TRBV7-2,few,TRBD2,CASSPKSGATSGRANYEQYF,TGTGCCAGCAGCCCTAAATCAGGTGCTACTAGCGGGAGGGCAAACTACGAGCAGTACTTC
TRBJ2-7,TRBV20-1,.,.,CSARALTTGYEQYF,TGCAGTGCTAGAGCCCTAACGACAGGATACGAGCAGTACTTC
TRBJ2-5,TRBV5-1,once,.,CASSLGAALGETQYF,TGCGCCAGCAGCTTGGGTGCAGCCCTAGGAGAGACCCAGTACTTC
TRBJ2-4,TRBV6-5,few,.,CASSWMGADIQYF,TGTGCCAGCAGTTGGATGGGGGCGGACATTCAGTACTTC
TRBJ2-5,TRBV29-1,.,TRBD1,CSVRQGTGETQYF,TGCAGCGTACGACAGGGAACGGGGGAGACCCAGTACTTC
TRBJ1-5,TRBV7-2,few,.,CASSPWGGSQPQHF,TGTGCCAGCAGCCCATGGGGGGGGAGTCAGCCCCAGCATTTT
TRBJ1-4,TRBV7-2,.,TRBD1,CASSPVQGRDEKLFF,TGTGCCAGCAGCCCCGTACAGGGGAGGGATGAAAAACTGTTTTTT